This T cell receptor beta chain was found in a study of blood T cells in healthy people across ages. Findings and caveats of the study: PBMCs went unsorted, and a conclusive naive versus antigen-experienced comparison was therefore prevented.

To note about this clonotype: Its specificity is not known.

CDR1 ENHRY and CDR2 SYGVKD come from the germline V gene. This CDR3 has 12 residues. The germline V and J ends were trimmed by 2 bases and 5 bases, with 6 bases remaining between them. Together with a sample-barcoded 5' primer, a J-beta primer mix was included in a second PCR lasting about 7 to 11 cycles. A 12-random-nucleotide template-switch adaptor tagged each cDNA molecule. Samples each returned at least 2.5 million CDR3-containing paired-end reads. In TCRdb, the 5' RACE reads were re-called with MiXCR into one record per CDR3 protein. The repertoire consists of some 290,000 distinct CDR3 sequences, with less than 30% occurring once and the leading ten covering approximately 28%. Healthy Caucasian individuals from Russia aged roughly 6 to 90 were enrolled as donors.

The sequenced material came from blood. V and J are TRBV10-3 and TRBJ2-5, with unresolved D. This clonotype originated in a woman in her seventies in good health. In nucleotides, the CDR3 is TGTGCCATCAGTGAGAGACCGGAGACCCAGTACTTC. This gives the protein CAISERPETQYF.